This TCR beta chain was sequenced during a study of blood T cell repertoires in COVID-19 (dated by TCRdb to 2018 to 2021). At the level of the whole study: Samples covering the acute and convalescent phases of COVID-19 were provided by collaborators in the United States, Italy and Spain. A de-identified subject ID, COVID-19 status, age in years and sex were almost always included in the sample metadata. Subjects who had been exposed to COVID-19, were actively infected with it, or had recovered from it provided the deeply sampled blood TCRbeta repertoires that made up the dataset. The repertoires were released in a freely available public database meant as a resource for research on the immune response to SARS-CoV-2. HLA class I and class II types, where available, came from metadata supplied by the sample provider rather than from assay-based typing. Samples were obtained from the ongoing ImmuneRACE study (first 160 participants) and from 1,200 or so subjects provided by 6 global collaborators. The material from the prospective study consisted of cDNA or gDNA derived from T cells, B-cell-depleted T cells, or PBMCs. Beyond this particular receptor, the publication reports: How much clinical and demographic metadata was included differed by source and by participant, and the metadata was provided uncurated.

As to this clone: It has no known antigen specificity. Base quality data are lacking; no much larger clone is found one base away.

The immunoSEQ Assay, a bias-controlled multiplex PCR, was used to amplify TCRbeta CDR3 regions from genomic DNA. For the original study's pipeline: Nucleated cell counts per sample were estimated from amplification of reference gene primers within the assay. Sequence reads were collapsed and filtered to measure the absolute abundance of every unique TCRbeta CDR3 rearrangement. For each sample, productive Simpson clonality was calculated as the square root of Simpson's diversity index across productive rearrangements. Imported from immuneACCESS, the table was reduced by TCRdb to in-frame sequences with V and J called. These copies leave out some clones; in studies compared against another copy, an unresolved V gene accounts for under half, and the cause of the remainder is not known. That table gives V, J and clone size, and the DNA gave D and trimming. In all, the sample holds about 160,000 clones, and 65% to 90% of those were seen once. The top ten clones comprise 2.5% to 4% of the sample.

The collaborating institutions used their own protocols to collect whole blood in K2EDTA tubes. For TCRbeta analysis, collaborator samples were shipped as frozen whole blood, as isolated PBMCs, or as DNA extracted from either sample type. This clonotype was obtained from a man aged 65-85 years with acute or convalescent COVID-19. Sequenced sample: peripheral blood.

The bases read TGTGCCAGCAGTGAAACTAGCGGGAGCCCCAATGAGCAGTTCTTC. The resulting protein is CASSETSGSPNEQFF. The chain is made from TRBV2 and TRBJ2-1, and TRBD2 aligns with 11 junction nucleotides. Reading the germline V gene gives CDR1 SNHLY and CDR2 FYNNEI. The germline V end is reduced by 2 bases and the J end by 6 bases; junction bases left unmatched: 3. Including cysteine and phenylalanine, the CDR3 has 15 amino acids. Only the CDR3 part of the read is kept: 45 bases, read in frame from the first base. The variable domain in full, with residues beyond the CDR3 obtained from the reference TRBV2 and TRBJ2-1 genes, is EPEVTQTPSHQVTQMGQEVILRCVPISNHLYFYWYRQILGQKVEFLVSFYNNEISEKSEIFDDQFSVERPDGSNFTLKIRSTKLEDSAMYFCASSETSGSPNEQFFGPGTRLTVL.